This T cell receptor (beta chain) is from a study of cytomegalovirus exposure and HLA in healthy donors. Healthy bone marrow donors made up the donors. Amplification used 60 Vbeta primers and 13 Jbeta primers. TCRdb's copy holds only in-frame clones and misses some; the assay was immunoSEQ multiplex PCR. The sample holds roughly 150,000 clones, roughly 67% seen once. On this clone: Its cognate antigen is unknown.

Overall study results and limits: After further analysis at a later stage, 15,000 to 20,000 TCR beta sequences were associated with HLA alleles at 0.05 false discovery rate. A later analysis linked a missense DCLRE1C variant to TCR beta V- and J-gene trimming. Links to common viral pathogens appeared, in a later analysis, for several of the most significant clusters.

The sequence derives from a woman between 18 and 30 years old in good health and CMV-seropositive. The sequenced material came from PBMCs.

CDR3 sequence reads: CASSLKASGAVHPGELFF. The DNA of the CDR3 is TGTGCCAGCAGCTTAAAGGCTAGCGGGGCGGTACACCCCGGGGAGCTGTTTTTT. The chain has TRBV7-2 and TRBJ2-2; 9 bases line up with TRBD2. Trimming took 2 bases from V and 6 from J; bases not matched to a gene: 13. The CDR3 has 18 residues. The germline V gene encodes CDR1 SGHTA and CDR2 FQGNSA. Full variable domain (rest looked up from reference TRBV7-2 and TRBJ2-2): GAGVSQSPSNKVTEKGKDVELRCDPISGHTALYWYRQSLGQGLEFLIYFQGNSAPDKSGLPSDRFSAERTGGSVSTLTIQRTQQEDSAVYLCASSLKASGAVHPGELFFGEGSRLTVL.